These 10 T cell receptor beta chains share one sample of origin, sequenced in a study of shared clonotypes between healthy human individuals. TCRdb's table, derived via immunoSEQ multiplex PCR, lists solely in-frame clones and lacks some. This sample yields more than 2,000,000 clones, of which approximately 90% are seen a single time; roughly 0.13% belongs to the top ten. Sequencing was performed on naive CD4+ T cells sorted from blood. Regarding subset: CD45RA+ positively selected. The receptors stem from a man between 18 and 35 years old in good health.

The chain combines TRBV10-2 with TRBJ1-2, with D uncertain. V shed 0 bases and J shed 6 bases, with 8 bases lying between them. Germline V gives CDR1 WSHSY, CDR2 SAAADI. The CDR3 is 13 residues long. The CDR3 region has the DNA TGCGCCAGCAGTGAGTCGTGGGAAAATGGCTACACCTTC. It specifies CASSESWENGYTF.

The chain's CDR3 is CASSEAGPRAGNTIYF. The CDR3 nucleotides are TGTGCCAGCAGTGAAGCGGGGCCGCGGGCTGGAAACACCATATATTTT. This rearrangement joins TRBV6-1 to TRBJ1-3; D may be TRBD1 (5 bases). Trimming stripped 0 bases from V and 2 bases from J, with 11 bases between. The germline V gene encodes CDR1 MNHNS and CDR2 SASEGT. CDR3 length equals 16 residues.

V and J are TRBV5-1 and TRBJ2-1, with 9 bases that match TRBD2. This CDR3 is 15 amino acids long. Trimming cost V 4 bases and J 0 bases; bases outside gene matches: 2. CDR1 is SGHRS, CDR2 YFSETQ, per germline. The CDR3 bases are TGCGCCAGCAGCGCTAGCGGGGACTCCTACAATGAGCAGTTCTTC. Translated, it gives CASSASGDSYNEQFF.

The chain has TRBV7-2 and TRBJ2-3; TRBD1 agrees at 7 bases. The V gene's germline CDR1 is SGHTA and CDR2 FQGNSA. The CDR3 is 15 residues long. Trimming removed 6 bases from V and 1 base from J; junction bases left unmatched: 7. The CDR3 sequence is CASSSTGVGTDTQYF. The DNA of the CDR3 is TGTGCCAGCAGTTCTACAGGGGTGGGCACAGATACGCAGTATTTT.

V usage is TRBV7-8 and J usage is TRBJ1-1; 10 bases fit TRBD1. Germline-derived CDR1 and CDR2 are SGHVS and FQNEAQ. This CDR3 comprises 15 residues. Losses at the gene ends were 6 bases for V and 4 bases for J; bases not matched to a gene: 8. The CDR3 here is CASRHARDRGTEAFF. The CDR3 DNA is TGTGCCAGCAGGCACGCCCGGGACAGGGGCACTGAAGCTTTCTTT.

The chain couples TRBV19 to TRBJ2-1, with D hard to call. This CDR3 contains 12 residues. Trimming stripped 10 bases from V and 3 bases from J, with 10 bases between. Germline V gene lookup returns CDR1 LNHDA and CDR2 SQIVND (reference sequence). CDR3 bases: TGTGCCACATCCGACCGCTACAATGAGCAGTTCTTC. It encodes CATSDRYNEQFF.

The J gene is TRBJ2-3, the V gene TRBV7-2; 9 bases are a match to TRBD1. The ends lost 5 bases at V and 7 bases at J; junction bases unmatched: 7. The CDR3 is made up of 14 amino acids. Germline CDR1 SGHTA, CDR2 FQGNSA. CDR3 coding DNA: TGTGCCAGCAGCCAGACAGGGGGAACGAATACGCAGTATTTT. This encodes CASSQTGGTNTQYF.

This clone was detected once. The chain is built from TRBV5-4 and TRBJ2-7, with D possibly matching TRBD2 (6 bases). Trimming pared 4 bases from V and 2 bases from J, leaving 22 bases between. Germline V gives CDR1 SGHNT, CDR2 YYREEE (reference sequence). CDR3 length equals 17 residues. CDR3 region: CASSAGRPGGVPYEQYF. The CDR3 coding sequence is TGTGCCAGCAGCGCGGGACGACCTGGTGGGGTCCCCTACGAGCAGTACTTC.

This chain connects TRBV4-1 to TRBJ2-3, with 7 positions matching TRBD1. CDR1 and CDR2 from the germline V gene are MGHRA and YSYEKL. The CDR3 contains 16 residues. V shed 0 bases and J 0 bases; nucleotides not matched to a gene: 3. Written as DNA, the CDR3 is TGCGCCAGCAGCCAAGAGGACAGGCTCAGCACAGATACGCAGTATTTT. Its protein is CASSQEDRLSTDTQYF.

The genes are TRBV7-9 and TRBJ2-7; D remains unclear. CDR1 is SEHNR, CDR2 FQNEAQ, per germline (reference sequence). Trimming pared 10 bases from V and 4 bases from J, leaving 17 bases between. This CDR3 comprises 13 residues. CDR3 bases: TGTGCCACCGGAGAAGCCAATACTTACGAGCAGTACTTC. Translating gives CATGEANTYEQYF.